This T cell receptor beta chain was recovered during a study of cytomegalovirus exposure and HLA in healthy donors. The V end was cut by 11 bases, the J end by 4 bases, with 18 bases between. The germline V gene has CDR1 MNHNS and CDR2 SASEGT. This CDR3 comprises 13 residues. The assay was immunoSEQ multiplex PCR, and TCRdb's table has in-frame clones only and misses some. This sample has 150,000 to 200,000 clones, with 84% found just once. Among the 120 or so subjects of the validation cohort, separate from the 666-subject first cohort, were the donors. Whole-study findings and limits: In vitro work confirmed that three CMV-associated chains recognize CMV antigens.

Remarks on this clone: Antigen: not known.

The sample consisted of PBMCs. The V gene is TRBV6-1, the J gene TRBJ2-7; D is perhaps TRBD1 (7 bases). The source of this sequence is a woman under 30 in good health and CMV-seropositive. CDR3 sequence: CACRVRGEYEQYF. As DNA, the CDR3 is TGTGCCTGCCGGGTCAGGGGGGAATACGAGCAGTACTTC.